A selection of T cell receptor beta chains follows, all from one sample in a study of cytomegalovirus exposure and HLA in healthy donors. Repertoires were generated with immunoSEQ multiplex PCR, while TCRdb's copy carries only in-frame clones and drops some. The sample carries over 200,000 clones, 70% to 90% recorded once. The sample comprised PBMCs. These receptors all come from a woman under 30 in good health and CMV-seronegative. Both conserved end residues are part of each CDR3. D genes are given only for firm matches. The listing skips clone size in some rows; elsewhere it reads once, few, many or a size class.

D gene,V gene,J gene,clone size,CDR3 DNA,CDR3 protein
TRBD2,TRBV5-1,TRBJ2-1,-,TGCGCCAGCAGCGTTCTAGCGGAGAACAATGAGCAGTTCTTC,CASSVLAENNEQFF
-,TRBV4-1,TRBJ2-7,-,TGCGCCAGCAGCCGGGGACTTTTCTCCTACGAGCAGTACTTC,CASSRGLFSYEQYF
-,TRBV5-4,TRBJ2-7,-,TGTGCCAGCAGCTCCGGCGGAGGGCTGAGCTCCTACGAGCAGTACTTC,CASSSGGGLSSYEQYF
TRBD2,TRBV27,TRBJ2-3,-,TGTGCCAGCAGTCACCTAGCGGGAGGAACAGATACGCAGTATTTT,CASSHLAGGTDTQYF
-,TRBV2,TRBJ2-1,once,TGTGCCAGCAAGATTCTAGCGTCATTCAGCAATGAGCAGTTCTTC,CASKILASFSNEQFF
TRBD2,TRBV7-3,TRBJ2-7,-,TGTGCCAGCAGCGTCGGACTAGCGGAGGGGTACGAGCAGTACTTC,CASSVGLAEGYEQYF
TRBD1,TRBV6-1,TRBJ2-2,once,TGTGCCAGCAGTGAAACGACAGGGGGCATCGGGGAGCTGTTTTTT,CASSETTGGIGELFF
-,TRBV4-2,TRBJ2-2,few,TGTGCCAGCAGCCAAGATCTAGTGGCTCACACCGGGGAGCTGTTTTTT,CASSQDLVAHTGELFF
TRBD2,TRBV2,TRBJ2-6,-,TGTGCCAGCAGTGTCGGGAGGGCTGGGGCCAACGTCCTGACTTTC,CASSVGRAGANVLTF
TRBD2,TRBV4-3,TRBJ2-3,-,TGCGCCAGCAGCGACGTCCTAGCGGGAGGGCCAGGAGATACGCAGTATTTT,CASSDVLAGGPGDTQYF
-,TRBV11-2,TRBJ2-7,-,TGTGCCAGCAGCCGGGGCTACGAGCAGTACTTC,CASSRGYEQYF
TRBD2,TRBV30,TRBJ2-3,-,TGTGCCTGGAGTGTCAGCGGGGGTAGCACAGATACGCAGTATTTT,CAWSVSGGSTDTQYF
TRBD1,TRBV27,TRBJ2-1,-,TGTGCCAGCAAGGAGGGACAGGGGTTTACAAGTGAGCAGTTCTTC,CASKEGQGFTSEQFF
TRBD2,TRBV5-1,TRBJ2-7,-,TGCGCCAGCAGCCCCCCGGGGCGGGAGTTCTACGAGCAGTACTTC,CASSPPGREFYEQYF
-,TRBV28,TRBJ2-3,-,TGTGCCAGCAGCACCTACAGGACAGATACGCAGTATTTT,CASSTYRTDTQYF
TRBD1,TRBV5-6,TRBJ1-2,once,TGTGCCAGCAGCCGGGACAGGACTAACTATGGCTACACCTTC,CASSRDRTNYGYTF
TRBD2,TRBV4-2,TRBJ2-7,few,TGTGCCAGCAGCCAAGTCTCTACTAGCGGGATTCGCGAGCAGTACTTC,CASSQVSTSGIREQYF
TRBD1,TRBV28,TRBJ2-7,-,TGTGCCAGCAGTTTAAACCCCAGAGGACAGGCGCGCTACGAGCAGTACTTC,CASSLNPRGQARYEQYF
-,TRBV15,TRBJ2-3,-,TGTGCCACCAGCAGAGGCCTTACTAGACGGAACACAGATACGCAGTATTTT,CATSRGLTRRNTDTQYF
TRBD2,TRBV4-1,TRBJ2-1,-,TGCGCCAGCAGCCCACTGGTTGGGACTAGCGGGTACAATGAGCAGTTCTTC,CASSPLVGTSGYNEQFF
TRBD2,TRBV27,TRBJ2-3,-,TGTGCCAGCACCCTATCACGAGCGGGAGGGATTCGGGATACGCAGTATTTT,CASTLSRAGGIRDTQYF
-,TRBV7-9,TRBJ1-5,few,TGTGCCAGCAGCTTAGACCGAGGGCAGCCCCAGCATTTT,CASSLDRGQPQHF
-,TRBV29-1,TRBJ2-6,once,TGCAGCGCCATTTCTGGGGCCAACGTCCTGACTTTC,CSAISGANVLTF
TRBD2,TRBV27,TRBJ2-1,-,TGTGCCAGCAGTTTCCGCGGGAGGGGGGTTGTCAATGAGCAGTTCTTC,CASSFRGRGVVNEQFF
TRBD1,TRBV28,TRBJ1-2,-,TGTGCCAGCAGTTTAGGACAGGGTGGCTACACCTTC,CASSLGQGGYTF
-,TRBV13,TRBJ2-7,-,TGTGCCAGCAGCTTCCGCGTCAGGGACTACGAGCAGTACTTC,CASSFRVRDYEQYF
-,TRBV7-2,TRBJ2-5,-,TGTGCCAGCAGCTTGTTGGGGGGGCCAGAGACCCAGTACTTC,CASSLLGGPETQYF
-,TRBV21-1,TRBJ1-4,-,TGTGCCAGCAGCAAAAGACAGAAAAATGAAAAACTGTTTTTT,CASSKRQKNEKLFF
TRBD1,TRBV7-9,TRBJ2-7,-,TGTGCCAGCAGCTTATATCCCAACAGGGGTAACGAGCAGTACTTC,CASSLYPNRGNEQYF
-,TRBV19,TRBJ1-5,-,TGTGCCAGTAGTATAGTCAGGGGTCAGCCCCAGCATTTT,CASSIVRGQPQHF
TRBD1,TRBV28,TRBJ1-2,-,TGTGCCAGCAGTTCTCCAAATGACGGGACAGCGGGTTATGGCTACACCTTC,CASSSPNDGTAGYGYTF
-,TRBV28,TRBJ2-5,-,TGTGCCAGCAGGAAAGAGGAGACCCAGTACTTC,CASRKEETQYF
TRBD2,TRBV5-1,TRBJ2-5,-,TGCGCCAGCAGCTTGAAAGCGGGAGGGTTTGAGACCCAGTACTTC,CASSLKAGGFETQYF
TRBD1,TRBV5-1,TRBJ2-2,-,TGCGCCAGCAGCCGCGGGACAGGGGGGAACACCGGGGAGCTGTTTTTT,CASSRGTGGNTGELFF
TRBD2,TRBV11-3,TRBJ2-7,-,TGTGCCAGCAGCATAGAGAGCGGGAGTCAAATCTACGAGCAGTACTTC,CASSIESGSQIYEQYF
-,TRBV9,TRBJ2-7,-,TGTGCCAGCAGCGTAGGATACACCGACTACGAGCAGTACTTC,CASSVGYTDYEQYF
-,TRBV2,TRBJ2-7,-,TGTGCCAGCAGTCAGCCACCGGGACATCTTTACTACGAGCAGTACTTC,CASSQPPGHLYYEQYF
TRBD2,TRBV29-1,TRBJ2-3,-,TGCAGCGTACTAGCGGGCATCACAGATACGCAGTATTTT,CSVLAGITDTQYF
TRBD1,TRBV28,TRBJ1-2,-,TGTGCCAGCAGTTTCAGGGGGCGGGCTGGCTACACCTTC,CASSFRGRAGYTF
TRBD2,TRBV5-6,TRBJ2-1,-,TGTGCCAGCAGCTCCGGACTAGCCGGGGGGTATGAGCAGTTCTTC,CASSSGLAGGYEQFF
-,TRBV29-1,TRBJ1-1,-,TGCAGCGTTGTGGGAGGGAGGAACACTGAAGCTTTCTTT,CSVVGGRNTEAFF
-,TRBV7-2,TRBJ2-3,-,TGTGCCAGCAGCTTACGACTAGGGGGGGGCACAGATACGCAGTATTTT,CASSLRLGGGTDTQYF
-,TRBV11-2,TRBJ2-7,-,TGTGCCAGCAGCTTAGATTACGGCTCCTACGAGCAGTACTTC,CASSLDYGSYEQYF
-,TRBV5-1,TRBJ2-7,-,TGCGCCAGCAGACTCGATAACCTAGCCTACGAGCAGTACTTC,CASRLDNLAYEQYF
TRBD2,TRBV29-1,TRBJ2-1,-,TGCAGCGCACTAGCGGACTACAATGAGCAGTTCTTC,CSALADYNEQFF
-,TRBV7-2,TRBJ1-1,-,TGTGCCAGCAGCTTGAGAGGGATCGACACTGAAGCTTTCTTT,CASSLRGIDTEAFF
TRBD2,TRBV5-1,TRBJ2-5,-,TGCGCCAGCAGTTACGATCGTAGCGGGAGCGCGGAGACCCAGTACTTC,CASSYDRSGSAETQYF
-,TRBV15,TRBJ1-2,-,TGTGCCACCAGGAGCGAGGGTGGCTATGGCTACACCTTC,CATRSEGGYGYTF
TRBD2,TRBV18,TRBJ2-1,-,TGTGCCAGCTCACCGGGACTAGCGGCACCCAGAGAGCAGTTCTTC,CASSPGLAAPREQFF
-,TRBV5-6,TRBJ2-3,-,TGTGCCAGCAGCCTAGACAGTACAGATACGCAGTATTTT,CASSLDSTDTQYF
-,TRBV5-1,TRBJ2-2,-,TGCGCCAGCAGCTTAGGACAGAGGAACACCGGGGAGCTGTTTTTT,CASSLGQRNTGELFF